This T cell receptor beta chain appears in the sequencing data of a study of blood T cell repertoires in COVID-19. At the level of the study: COVID-19 samples, acute and convalescent, were from the United States, Italy and Spain. Sample material is recorded as cDNA or gDNA derived from T cells, B-cell-depleted T cells, or PBMCs.

Using immunoSEQ multiplex PCR, the repertoire was profiled, and TCRdb retains in-frame clones only, with some absent. The sample lists about 160,000 clones, about four fifths occurring once. This CDR3 comprises 15 residues. CDR1 is SGHRS and CDR2 is YFSETQ in the germline V gene. Trimming shortened V by 4 bases and J by 8 bases, and 16 bases separated the two germline ends. The study recruited people aged roughly 18 to 100 years across some 23 US areas. Cohorts were based on clinical histories the participants reported. The chain couples TRBV5-1 to TRBJ1-6, with D perhaps matching TRBD1 (5 bases). The receptor's source is a woman aged 45 to 65 in a cohort exposed to, infected with or recovered from COVID-19 (not recorded which). Sequencing input: PBMCs or T cells enriched from blood (not recorded which). CDR3 protein: CASSPNSGQDSPLHF. The CDR3 DNA follows: TGCGCCAGCAGCCCTAACTCCGGACAAGATTCACCCCTCCACTTT.